This T cell receptor beta chain is drawn from a study of blood T cell repertoires in COVID-19. Study-wide background: Samples of COVID-19 (acute and convalescent) were obtained from the United States, Italy and Spain. The analysed material was cDNA or gDNA that came from T cells, B-cell-depleted T cells, or PBMCs.

The V and J ends lost 5 bases and 7 bases respectively, with 14 bases between them. CDR1 and CDR2 from the germline V gene are MNHEY and SMNVEV (reference sequence). The CDR3 length is 13 residues. In the authors' methods: Amplified reference gene primers provided the basis for estimating nucleated cell counts. Measured with immunoSEQ multiplex PCR; TCRdb has only the in-frame clones, and not every one. That table is the source of V, J and clone size, and D and trimming were worked out from the DNA. Among around 65,000 clones, approximately 73% were seen once, and the ten largest hold approximately 6.4%.

The chain recombines TRBV27 with TRBJ1-1; D is uncertain. The sequenced material came from peripheral blood. The clonotype was recovered from a woman aged 45-65 years with active or convalescent COVID-19. The CDR3 reads CASSLLGRSEAFF. CDR3 nucleotide sequence: TGTGCCAGCAGTCTTCTGGGGAGGAGTGAAGCTTTCTTT.